This T cell receptor beta chain was observed in a study of blood T cell repertoires in COVID-19. Study at large: Collection of acute and convalescent COVID-19 samples took place in the United States, Italy and Spain. T cells, B-cell-depleted T cells, or PBMCs provided the cDNA or gDNA that served as material.

Original processing methods: Amplification from reference gene primers served as the basis for estimated nucleated cell counts. Measured with immunoSEQ multiplex PCR; TCRdb has only the in-frame clones, and not every one. The V and J calls and clone size come from that table; D and trimming were worked out from the DNA. Of roughly 110,000 clones in the sample, over 65% were seen once. Followed over time, Seattle patients had been enrolled while infection was active. This clonotype was obtained from an elderly man with COVID-19, enrolled during active disease. Sequenced: peripheral blood.

CDR3 bases: TGTGCCAGCAGTTTAGGGAGTATCGGGGAGCTGTTTTTT. It codes for CASSLGSIGELFF. The chain carries TRBV12-3 or TRBV12-4 and TRBJ2-2, with D unclear. CDR3 length equals 13 residues. V lost 1 base, J lost 7 bases, and 7 bases lay in between.